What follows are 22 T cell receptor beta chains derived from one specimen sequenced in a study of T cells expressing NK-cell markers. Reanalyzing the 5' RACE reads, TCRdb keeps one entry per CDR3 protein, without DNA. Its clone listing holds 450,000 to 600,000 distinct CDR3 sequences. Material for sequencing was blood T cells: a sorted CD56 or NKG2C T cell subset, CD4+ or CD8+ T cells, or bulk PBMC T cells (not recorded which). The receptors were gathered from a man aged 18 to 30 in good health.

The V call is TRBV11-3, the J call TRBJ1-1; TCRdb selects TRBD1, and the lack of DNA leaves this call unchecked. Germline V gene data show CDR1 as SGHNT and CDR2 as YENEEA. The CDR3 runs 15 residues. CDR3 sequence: CASRMGQGAFTEAFF.

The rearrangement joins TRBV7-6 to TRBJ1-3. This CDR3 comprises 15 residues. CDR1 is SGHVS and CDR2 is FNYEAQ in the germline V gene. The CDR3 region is CASSLLHGYRNTIYF.

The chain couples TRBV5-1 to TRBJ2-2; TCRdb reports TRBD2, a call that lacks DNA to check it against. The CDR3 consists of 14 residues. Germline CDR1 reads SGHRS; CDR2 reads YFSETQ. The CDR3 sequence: CASRSLAGLGELFF.

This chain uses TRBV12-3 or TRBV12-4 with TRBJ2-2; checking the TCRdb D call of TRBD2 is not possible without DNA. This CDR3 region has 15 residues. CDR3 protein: CASSGTSSLTGELFF.

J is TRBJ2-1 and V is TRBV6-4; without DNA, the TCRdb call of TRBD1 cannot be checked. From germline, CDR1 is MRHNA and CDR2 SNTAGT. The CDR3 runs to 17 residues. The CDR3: CASSVQSSGTGRNEQFF.

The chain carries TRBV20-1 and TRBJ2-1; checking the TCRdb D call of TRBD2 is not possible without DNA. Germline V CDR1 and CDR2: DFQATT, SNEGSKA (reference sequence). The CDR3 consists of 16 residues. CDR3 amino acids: CSARDRLADHYNEQFF.

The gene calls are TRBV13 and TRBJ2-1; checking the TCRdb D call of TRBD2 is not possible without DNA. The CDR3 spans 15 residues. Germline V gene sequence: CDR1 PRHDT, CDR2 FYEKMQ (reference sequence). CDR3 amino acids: CASSLVSGRTGEQFF. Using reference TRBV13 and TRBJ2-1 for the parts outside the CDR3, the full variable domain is AAGVIQSPRHLIKEKRETATLKCYPIPRHDTVYWYQQGPGQDPQFLISFYEKMQSDKGSIPDRFSAQQFSDYHSELNMSSLELGDSALYFCASSLVSGRTGEQFFGPGTRLTVL.

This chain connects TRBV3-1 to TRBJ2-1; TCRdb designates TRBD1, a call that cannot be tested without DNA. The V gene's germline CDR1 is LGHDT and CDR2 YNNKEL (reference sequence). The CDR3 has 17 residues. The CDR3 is CASSRSVAGQGANEQFF.

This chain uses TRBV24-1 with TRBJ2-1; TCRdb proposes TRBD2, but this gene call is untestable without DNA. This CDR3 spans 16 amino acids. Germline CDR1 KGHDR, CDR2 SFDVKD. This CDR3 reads CATSDLGRANNNEQFF.

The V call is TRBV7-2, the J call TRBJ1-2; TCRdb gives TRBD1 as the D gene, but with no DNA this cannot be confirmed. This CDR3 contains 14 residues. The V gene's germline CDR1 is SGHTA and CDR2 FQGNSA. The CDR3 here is CASDPVQGPYGYTF.

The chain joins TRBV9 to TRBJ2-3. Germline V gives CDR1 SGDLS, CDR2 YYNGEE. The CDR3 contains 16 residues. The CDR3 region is CASSVATSLNTDTQYF.

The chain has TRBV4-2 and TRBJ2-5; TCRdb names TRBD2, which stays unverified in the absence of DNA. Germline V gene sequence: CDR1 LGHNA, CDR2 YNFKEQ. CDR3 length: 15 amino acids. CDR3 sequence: CASSQGTSAQETQYF.

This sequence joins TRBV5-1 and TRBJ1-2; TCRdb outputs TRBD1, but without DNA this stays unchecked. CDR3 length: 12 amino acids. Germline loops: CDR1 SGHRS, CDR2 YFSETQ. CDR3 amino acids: CASSSTGLGYTF. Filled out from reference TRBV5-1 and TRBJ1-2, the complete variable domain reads KAGVTQTPRYLIKTRGQQVTLSCSPISGHRSVSWYQQTPGQGLQFLFEYFSETQRNKGNFPGRFSGRQFSNSRSEMNVSTLELGDSALYLCASSSTGLGYTFGSGTRLTVV.

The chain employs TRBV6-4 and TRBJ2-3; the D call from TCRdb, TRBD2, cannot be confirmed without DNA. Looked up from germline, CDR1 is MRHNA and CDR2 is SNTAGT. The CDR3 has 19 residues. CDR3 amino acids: CASSRVPGLAGGPGDTQYF.

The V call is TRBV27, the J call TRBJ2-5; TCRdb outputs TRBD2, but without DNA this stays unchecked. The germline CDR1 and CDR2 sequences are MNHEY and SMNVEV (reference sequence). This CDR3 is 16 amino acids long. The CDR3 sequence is CASSTTSGRASETQYF.

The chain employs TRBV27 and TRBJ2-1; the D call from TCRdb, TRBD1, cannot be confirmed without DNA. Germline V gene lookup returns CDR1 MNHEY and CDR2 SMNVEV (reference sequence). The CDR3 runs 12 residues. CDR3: CASRIQGGEQFF.

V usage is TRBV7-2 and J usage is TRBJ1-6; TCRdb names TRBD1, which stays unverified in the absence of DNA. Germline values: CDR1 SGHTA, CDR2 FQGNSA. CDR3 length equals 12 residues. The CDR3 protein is CASSLGPVPLHF.

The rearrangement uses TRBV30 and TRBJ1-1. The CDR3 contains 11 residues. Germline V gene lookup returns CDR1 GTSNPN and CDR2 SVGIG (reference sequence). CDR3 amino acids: CAWTPRNGAFF.

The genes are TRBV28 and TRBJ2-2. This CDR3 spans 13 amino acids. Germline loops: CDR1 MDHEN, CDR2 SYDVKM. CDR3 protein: CASSTQITGELFF.

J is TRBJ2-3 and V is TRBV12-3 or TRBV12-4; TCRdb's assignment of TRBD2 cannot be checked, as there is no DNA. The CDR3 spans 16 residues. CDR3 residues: CASTPTSGILTDTQYF.

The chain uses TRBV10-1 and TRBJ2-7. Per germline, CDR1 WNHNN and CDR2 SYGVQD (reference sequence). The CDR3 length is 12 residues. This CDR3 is CASRPIPYEQYF.

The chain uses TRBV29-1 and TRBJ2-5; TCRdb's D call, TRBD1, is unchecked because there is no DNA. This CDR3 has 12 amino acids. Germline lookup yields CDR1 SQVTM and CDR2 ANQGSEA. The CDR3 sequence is CSVMGGDETQYF.